Here is one TCR beta chain with its context. The sample carries other DNA sequences with the same CDR3. The data derive from a study of shared clonotypes between healthy human individuals. The CDR3 loop spans 12 amino acids. Trimming cost V 5 bases and J 2 bases, with 6 bases left between them. Germline CDR1 SGHTA, CDR2 FQGNSA. Authors' analysis steps: Without quality scores, immunoSEQ junctional reads could not be filtered like full-length reads. The repertoire was sequenced with immunoSEQ multiplex PCR; TCRdb's copy has only in-frame clones and lacks some. V and J calls and clone size are those listed in that table; D and trimming were worked out from the DNA. The sample holds 300,000 to 350,000 clones, less than 75% seen once.

Specimen: memory CD4+ T cells sorted from blood. Subset in this sample: CD45RA-negative fraction. The sequence came from a man aged 30-40 years in good health. The chain is built from TRBV7-2 and TRBJ1-2, with unresolved D. CDR3 sequence: CASSPLNYGYTF. CDR3 nucleotide sequence: TGTGCCAGCAGCCCCCTCAACTATGGCTACACCTTC.